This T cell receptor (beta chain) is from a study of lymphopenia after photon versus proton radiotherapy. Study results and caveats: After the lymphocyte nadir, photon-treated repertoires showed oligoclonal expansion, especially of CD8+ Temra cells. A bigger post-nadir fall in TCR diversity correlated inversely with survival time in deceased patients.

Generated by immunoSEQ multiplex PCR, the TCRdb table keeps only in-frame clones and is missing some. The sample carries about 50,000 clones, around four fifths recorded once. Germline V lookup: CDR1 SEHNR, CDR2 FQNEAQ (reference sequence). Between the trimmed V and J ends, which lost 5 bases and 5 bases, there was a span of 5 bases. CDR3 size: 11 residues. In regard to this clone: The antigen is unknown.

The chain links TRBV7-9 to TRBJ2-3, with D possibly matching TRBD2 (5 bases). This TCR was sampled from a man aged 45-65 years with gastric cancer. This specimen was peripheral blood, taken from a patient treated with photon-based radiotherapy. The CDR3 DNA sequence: TGTGCCAGCAGCGAGGGAGATACGCAGTATTTT. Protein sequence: CASSEGDTQYF.